This entry is about one T cell receptor beta chain. This record belongs to a study of blood T cell repertoires in COVID-19. Looking at the study overall: Acute and convalescent COVID-19 samples came from the United States, Italy and Spain. T cells, B-cell-depleted T cells, or PBMCs provided the cDNA or gDNA that served as material.

The authors' processing: Scientists estimated how many nucleated cells there were by amplifying reference gene primers. Libraries were prepared by immunoSEQ multiplex PCR; TCRdb keeps only in-frame clonotypes and omits some of them. V and J calls and clone size follow that table, whereas D and trimming were derived from the DNA. Of roughly 320,000 clones listed, around 87% are singletons. The sequenced material came from peripheral blood. The sequence came from an older man with acute or convalescent COVID-19.

Here the CDR3 reads CASSLGGGGGVNQPQHF. In DNA, the CDR3 is TGTGCCAGCAGCTTAGGGGGAGGGGGAGGTGTCAATCAGCCCCAGCATTTT. This chain joins TRBV7-2 and TRBJ1-5, with D tentatively TRBD1 (6 bases). This CDR3 has 17 residues. Between the trimmed V and J ends, which lost 1 base and 3 bases, there was a span of 16 bases. Germline CDR1 and CDR2: SGHTA and FQGNSA. Full variable domain (rest looked up from reference TRBV7-2 and TRBJ1-5): GAGVSQSPSNKVTEKGKDVELRCDPISGHTALYWYRQSLGQGLEFLIYFQGNSAPDKSGLPSDRFSAERTGGSVSTLTIQRTQQEDSAVYLCASSLGGGGGVNQPQHFGDGTRLSIL.